Following are 5 T cell receptor beta chains from one sample sequenced in a study of OX40 agonist ivuxolimab in advanced cancers. Assay: immunoSEQ multiplex PCR; the TCRdb copy retains only in-frame clones and omits some. This table has just under 85,000 clones, less than 85% appearing once. This material consisted of CD4+ or CD8+ T cells sorted from blood, taken in a trial of the OX40 agonist ivuxolimab. Receptor source: an adult with an advanced solid tumor such as melanoma, head and neck, liver or kidney cancer.

This chain links TRBV18 with TRBJ1-2; D is unclear. This CDR3 region has 15 residues. The V gene's germline CDR1 is KGHSH and CDR2 LQKENI. The ends were cut back, 3 bases at V and 0 bases at J, with 11 bases in the middle. The CDR3 reads CASSPVAPANYGYTF. In DNA, the CDR3 is TGTGCCAGCTCACCGGTGGCTCCAGCTAACTATGGCTACACCTTC.

The chain is built from TRBV7-8 and TRBJ2-2; D is unresolved. From germline, CDR1 is SGHVS and CDR2 FQNEAQ. The CDR3 sequence is 15 residues long. The V gene lost 2 bases and the J gene lost 6 bases, with 13 bases spanning the gap. The CDR3 region is CASSLLGAVPGELFF. The DNA for the CDR3 is TGTGCCAGCAGCTTACTAGGAGCCGTTCCCGGGGAGCTGTTTTTT.

The rearrangement uses TRBV6-5 and TRBJ2-7; 12 bases fit TRBD2. This CDR3 contains 14 residues. The germline V gene encodes CDR1 MNHEY and CDR2 SVGAGI. V was pared by 10 bases and J by 3 bases, with 7 bases of the junction left unmatched. In nucleotides, the CDR3 is TGTGCCACCCGACTAGCGGGGGTCCTCTACGAGCAGTACTTC. Protein: CATRLAGVLYEQYF.

The chain joins TRBV30 to TRBJ2-7; TRBD1 matches 11 bases. The CDR3 spans 12 residues. CDR1 and CDR2 (germline): GTSNPN, SVGIG (reference sequence). Losses at the gene ends were 5 bases for V and 6 bases for J; bases not matched to a gene: 3. CDR3 in amino acids: CAWGTGGTEQYF. In nucleotides, the CDR3 is TGTGCCTGGGGGACAGGGGGTACCGAGCAGTACTTC.

The V gene is TRBV11-2, the J gene TRBJ2-1; D is perhaps TRBD2 (6 bases). Germline lookup yields CDR1 SGHAT and CDR2 FQNNGV. V shed 3 bases and J shed 7 bases, with 16 bases lying between them. The CDR3 has 15 residues. This CDR3 is CASSLGGVFGNEQFF. In DNA, the CDR3 is TGTGCCAGCAGCTTGGGCGGGGTCTTCGGAAATGAGCAGTTCTTC.